This TCR beta chain is drawn from a study of blood T cells in healthy people across ages. Losses at the gene ends were 7 bases for V and 8 bases for J; bases not matched to a gene: 6. Germline CDR1 and CDR2: MNHEY and SMNVEV (reference sequence). The length of the CDR3 is 14 residues. The authors ran a second PCR of roughly 6 to 12 cycles using a sample-barcoded 5' primer and a J-beta primer mix. TCRdb re-called the 5' RACE reads through MiXCR, storing one row per CDR3 protein. The sample carries more than 900,000 distinct CDR3 sequences, 25% to 35% recorded once. Every sample yielded at least 7 million isolated PBMCs. The data also belong to a second study, concerning T cells of mothers and their children.

The chain has TRBV27 and TRBJ1-4, with 11 bases identical to TRBD1. Sample: blood. The sequence was collected from a woman aged 40 to 49 in good health. CDR3 region: CASKTGTGGEKLFF. The CDR3 nucleotides read TGTGCCAGCAAAACCGGGACAGGGGGAGAAAAACTGTTTTTT.